The 18 T cell receptor beta chains below come from one sample, sequenced in a study of tumor-infiltrating lymphocytes in primary liver carcinoma. RNA was extracted from whole blood without cell sorting, alongside germline DNA. A constant-region primer served to make TCR beta cDNA from 500 to 550 ng total RNA. Slightly modified ARM-PCR with three nested multiplex PCR rounds yielded TCR beta libraries. The first two PCR rounds, approximately 11 cycles each, used TRBV1-TRBV30 forward primers and a C-beta reverse primer. TCRdb reprocessed the multiplex PCR reads via MiXCR and lists one record per CDR3 protein. The sample lists some 320,000 distinct CDR3 sequences, approximately 65% occurring once. Sequences were obtained from peripheral blood. These receptor sequences come from a man aged 40-55 years with primary liver carcinoma and hepatitis B virus infection.

Remarks on this clonotype: The junction differs from germline at one of its ends, possibly a read error. The rearrangement links TRBV4-1 to TRBJ2-3; 11 bases are shared with TRBD1. The CDR3 consists of 16 residues. Germline loops: CDR1 MGHRA, CDR2 YSYEKL. CDR3: CVSSQTPGQGVDTQCF. CDR3 DNA sequence: TGCGTCAGCAGCCAGACGCCGGGACAGGGGGTAGATACGCAGTGTTTT.

This clonotype was picked up many times. The chain recombines TRBV11-2 with TRBJ2-5; D remains unclear. Trimming cost V 0 bases and J 2 bases, with 7 bases left between them. Germline lookup yields CDR1 SGHAT and CDR2 FQNNGV. The CDR3 contains 14 residues. The CDR3 nucleotides are TGTGCCAGCAGCTTAGATTTGTGGCAAGAGACCCAGTACTTC. Translating it yields CASSLDLWQETQYF. The full variable domain, rest sourced from reference TRBV11-2 and TRBJ2-5, is EAGVAQSPRYKIIEKRQSVAFWCNPISGHATLYWYQQILGQGPKLLIQFQNNGVVDDSQLPKDRFSAERLKGVDSTLKIQPAKLEDSAVYLCASSLDLWQETQYFGPGTRLLVL.

This clonotype was recorded a few times. The chain carries TRBV5-4 and TRBJ2-1; no reliable D call. V was clipped by 4 bases and J by 5 bases, with 7 bases between them. In germline, CDR1 is SGHNT, CDR2 YYREEE (reference sequence). This CDR3 spans 12 amino acids. The CDR3 DNA is TGTGCCAGCAGCCCAAGGCACAATGAGCAGTTCTTC. Translating gives CASSPRHNEQFF.

Concerning this clonotype: This may come from a read error, since a much larger clone is one base off. The chain uses TRBV6-5 and TRBJ1-4; perhaps TRBD1 as D (6 bases). The CDR3 loop spans 13 amino acids. Germline V lookup: CDR1 MNHEY, CDR2 SVGAGI. V lost 8 bases and J lost 5, with 12 bases in between. CDR3 region: CASSRGGNEKLFF. The CDR3 DNA follows: TGTGCCAGCTCAAGGGGGGGAAATGAAAAACTGTTTTTT.

J is TRBJ2-1 and V is TRBV6-1; weak D call: TRBD2 (6 bases). The V and J ends lost 5 bases and 4 bases respectively, with 15 bases between them. Per germline, CDR1 MNHNS and CDR2 SASEGT. This CDR3 spans 15 amino acids. This CDR3 is CASSRREDYYNEQFF. CDR3 sequence (DNA): TGTGCCAGCAGTAGGCGTGAGGACTATTACAATGAGCAGTTCTTC.

In regard to this clonotype: Here the CDR3 omits its conserved ending phenylalanine or tryptophan, so a read error is the likely source. CDR3 nucleotide sequence: TGTGTCAGCAGCTCGAGGGGCAGCGGGACTAGCACAGATACGCAGTATTGT. Translated, it gives CVSSSRGSGTSTDTQYC. The rearrangement links TRBV11-1 to TRBJ2-3, with 7 bases lining up with TRBD2. Germline loops: CDR1 SGHAT, CDR2 FQDESV (reference sequence). This CDR3 comprises 17 residues.

Of note for this clonotype: The conserved phenylalanine or tryptophan normally closing the CDR3 is absent here, so this likely arose from a read error. This chain connects TRBV11-1 to TRBJ1-1, with D possibly TRBD1 on 5 matching bases. The CDR3 spans 15 residues. V gave up 3 bases and J gave up 0 bases, with 11 bases separating them. The germline CDR1 and CDR2 sequences are SGHAT and FQDESV (reference sequence). The CDR3 sequence is CASSLREGMNTEAFS. CDR3 sequence (DNA): TGTGCCAGCAGCTTGAGGGAGGGGATGAACACTGAAGCTTTCTCT.

Note on this clonotype: The missing conserved phenylalanine or tryptophan at the end of this CDR3 makes a read error likely. The DNA is omitted, as the CDR3 cannot be located on it reliably, and the CDR3 follows TCRdb's listing. The chain uses TRBV11-3 and TRBJ2-5; whether TRBD2, the table's D call, matches the DNA was not checked. The CDR3 length is 16 residues, termini included. Germline V gives CDR1 SGHNT, CDR2 YENEEA. This chain's CDR3 is CASSLGTGLAQETQCY.

Turning to this clonotype: A much larger clone is a single base away; this may be a read error. The CDR3 protein is CASSSGGPGQPQHF. In DNA, the CDR3 is TGTGCCAGCAGCAGCGGGGGGCCAGGTCAGCCCCAGCATTTT. J is TRBJ1-5 and V is TRBV5-5, with D possibly matching TRBD1 (6 bases). V lost 4 bases to trimming and J lost 6 bases, with 14 bases between them. CDR3 size: 14 residues. Germline CDR1 and CDR2: SGHKS and YYEKEE (reference sequence).

This clonotype appeared a single time. Given a much more abundant clone one base away, this may be a read error. As the CDR3 is not closed by the conserved phenylalanine or tryptophan, this likely results from a read error. This chain connects TRBV4-2 to TRBJ1-2; 7 nucleotides match TRBD1. CDR1 is LGHNA and CDR2 is YNFKEQ in the germline V gene. Germline trimming cut 3 bases from V and 5 bases from J; bases unmatched to any gene: 12. CDR3 length: 16 residues. CDR3 sequence (DNA): TGTGCCAGCAGCCAGGTTGACAGGGAGGGACTTTATGGCTACACCTTA. It yields the protein CASSQVDREGLYGYTL.

At least ten counts were recorded for this clonotype. V and J are TRBV6-2 or TRBV6-3 and TRBJ2-7, with 9 bases that match TRBD2. CDR3 size: 20 residues. The V gene end was trimmed by 4 bases and the J gene end by 2 bases; junction bases not matched to a gene: 21. The V gene's germline CDR1 is MNHEY and CDR2 SVGEGT. CDR3 sequence (DNA): TGTGCCAGCAGTTTCCCCCTCGTGAGTAGCGGGAGACGTGGGGCCTACGAGCAGTACTTC. The encoded protein is CASSFPLVSSGRRGAYEQYF.

About this clonotype: Being one base from a much bigger clone, this may be a read error. This chain connects TRBV4-1 to TRBJ1-6, with 11 positions matching TRBD1. CDR1 MGHRA and CDR2 YSYEKL come from the germline V gene. The CDR3 contains 16 residues. The CDR3 here is CASSRGQGARDSSLHF. The CDR3 bases are TGCGCCAGCAGCCGAGGACAGGGGGCCCGTGATTCATCCCTCCACTTT.

With respect to this clonotype: The CDR3 does not close with the conserved phenylalanine or tryptophan, likely indicating a read error. The genes are TRBV11-1 and TRBJ1-6; the match to TRBD1 covers 9 bases. The CDR3 loop spans 14 amino acids. Germline values: CDR1 SGHAT, CDR2 FQDESV (reference sequence). The CDR3 sequence: CTSSRDRVNSPLHL. DNA for the CDR3: TGTACCAGCAGCCGGGACAGGGTAAATTCACCCCTCCACCTT.

As regards this clonotype: A read error may be the cause here, since a much bigger clone is one base away. The chain is built from TRBV10-3 and TRBJ2-7, with 7 bases matching TRBD2. The CDR3 spans 14 residues. The V gene's germline CDR1 is ENHRY and CDR2 SYGVKD. The CDR3 DNA sequence: TGTGCCACCAGTGAGTATGGCGGGAGCTACGAGCAGTACTTC. Protein: CATSEYGGSYEQYF.

This clonotype was found many times. The chain employs TRBV29-1 and TRBJ2-7; TRBD1 aligns across 8 bases. Germline loops: CDR1 SQVTM, CDR2 ANQGSEA. The CDR3 totals 15 residues. V shed 6 bases and J 5 bases; nucleotides not matched to a gene: 15. CDR3 sequence reads: CSVGTGPSKLDEQYF. DNA for the CDR3: TGCAGCGTCGGGACAGGCCCTTCGAAGTTGGACGAGCAGTACTTC.

This clonotype was recorded a few times. The chain links TRBV9 to TRBJ2-3; 9 bases match TRBD2. Germline V gives CDR1 SGDLS, CDR2 YYNGEE. V trimming: 4 bases; J trimming: 6 bases; junction bases outside the gene matches: 3. The CDR3 has 13 amino acids. The CDR3 DNA reads TGTGCCAGCAGCTACGGGACTAGCGATACGCAGTATTTT. Protein sequence: CASSYGTSDTQYF.

A word on this clonotype: A much larger clone sits a single nucleotide away, making a read error possible. The chain is built from TRBV10-3 and TRBJ2-7, with TRBD2 matching 7 bases. The CDR3 sequence is 14 residues long. The V gene end was trimmed by 5 bases and the J gene end by 1 base; junction bases not matched to a gene: 5. Germline-derived CDR1 and CDR2 are ENHRY and SYGVKD. CDR3 region: CAISNTSESYEQYF. The DNA for the CDR3 is TGTGCCATCAGTAACACTAGCGAGTCCTACGAGCAGTACTTC.

About this clonotype itself: This could be a read error, since a much larger clone is one nucleotide away. The genes are TRBV6-6 and TRBJ1-4; 9 nucleotides line up with TRBD1. This CDR3 spans 15 amino acids. Looked up from germline, CDR1 is MNHNY and CDR2 is SVGAGI (reference sequence). The DNA of the CDR3 is TGTGCCAGCAGTTACTCGGGACAGGGAAATGAAAAACCGTTTTTT. This gives the protein CASSYSGQGNEKPFF.